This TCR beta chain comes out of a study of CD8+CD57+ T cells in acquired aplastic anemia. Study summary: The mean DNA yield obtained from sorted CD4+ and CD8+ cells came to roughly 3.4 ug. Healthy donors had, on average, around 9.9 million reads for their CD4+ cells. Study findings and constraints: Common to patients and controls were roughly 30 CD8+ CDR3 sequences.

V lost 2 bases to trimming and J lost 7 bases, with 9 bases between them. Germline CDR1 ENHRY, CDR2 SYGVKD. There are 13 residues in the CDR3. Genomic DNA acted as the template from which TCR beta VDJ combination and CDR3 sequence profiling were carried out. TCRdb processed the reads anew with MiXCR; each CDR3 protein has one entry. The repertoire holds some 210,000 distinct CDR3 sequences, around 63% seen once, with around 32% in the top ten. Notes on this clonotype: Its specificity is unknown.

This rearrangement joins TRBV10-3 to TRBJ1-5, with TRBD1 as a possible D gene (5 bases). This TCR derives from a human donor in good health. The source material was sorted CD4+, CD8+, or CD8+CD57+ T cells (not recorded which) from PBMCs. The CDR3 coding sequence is TGTGCCATCAGTGAGGGGGGTCAACAGCCCCAGCATTTT. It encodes CAISEGGQQPQHF.